This T cell receptor beta chain was captured by sequencing in a study of control samples from healthy donors and cancer patients (dated by TCRdb to the early 2020s). Libraries were made using the immunoSEQ multiplex PCR assay. As stored in TCRdb, this immuneACCESS dataset retains in-frame rearrangements with V and J assigned. A fraction of the clones does not appear; measured against another copy, unresolved V genes explain less than half of the discrepancy, and the remainder lacks a known reason. The table for this sample lists under 200,000 clones; roughly 89% of them were counted only once. The ten largest make up 1.5% of the sample. V is cut back by 5 bases and J by 1 base, with 3 bases in the junction unmatched. CDR1 and CDR2 are read off the germline V gene as SQVTM and ANQGSEA. The CDR3 has 13 amino acids, counting the end cysteine and phenylalanine. The sequence is cut down to CDR3 DNA, 39 bases in frame from base 1.

On this clone itself: It has no known antigen specificity. No much larger clone is present one base from it, and per-base qualities are unavailable.

The sequence derives from a woman in her 30s in good health. The V and J segments used are TRBV29-1 and TRBJ2-3, with 7 junctional bases fitting TRBD2. Sequencing used blood. The CDR3 sequence is CSVLTSGTDTQYF. DNA sequence: TGCAGCGTTCTTACTAGCGGCACAGATACGCAGTATTTT.